This T cell receptor (beta chain) was documented in a study of CD8+CD57+ T cells in acquired aplastic anemia. Looking at the study overall: 3.2 ug was the average amount of DNA from sorted CD4+ and CD8+ cells. Study observations and caveats: It was found that roughly 29 CD8+ CDR3 sequences were shared between patients and controls.

Germline CDR1 is SGHRS and CDR2 is YFSETQ. This CDR3 comprises 15 residues. Trimming took off 7 bases at V and 0 bases at J, with 14 bases between the two ends. Comments on this clonotype: Its antigen is as yet unknown. A much larger clonotype is one base distant, so this may be a read error.

Genomic DNA templated the TCR beta VDJ and CDR3 profiling. TCRdb passed the reads through MiXCR, listing each CDR3 protein once. The repertoire holds roughly 160,000 distinct CDR3 sequences, with 47% as singletons. Whoever was chosen for sequencing had shown CD8+CD57+ cell expansion by flow cytometry. Every patient presented with severe acquired aplastic anemia. Patients had not yet gotten any therapy when their blood was taken for sampling. The TCR sequence derives from a human donor with aplastic anemia. The chain is built from TRBV5-1 and TRBJ2-1; D is unresolved. The sample consisted of sorted CD4+, CD8+, or CD8+CD57+ T cells (not recorded which) from PBMCs. This CDR3 is CASYTQPPSYNEQFF. CDR3 in DNA: TGCGCCAGCTATACTCAACCTCCCTCCTACAATGAGCAGTTCTTC.